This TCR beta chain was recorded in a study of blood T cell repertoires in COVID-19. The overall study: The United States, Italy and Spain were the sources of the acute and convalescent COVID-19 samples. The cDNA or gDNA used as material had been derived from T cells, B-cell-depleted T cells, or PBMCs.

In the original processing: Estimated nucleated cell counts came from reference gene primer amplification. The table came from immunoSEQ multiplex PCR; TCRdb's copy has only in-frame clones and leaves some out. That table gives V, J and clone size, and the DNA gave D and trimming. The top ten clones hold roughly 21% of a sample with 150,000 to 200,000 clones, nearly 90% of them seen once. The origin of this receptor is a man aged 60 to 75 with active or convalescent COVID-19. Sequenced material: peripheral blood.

The CDR3 DNA is TGTGCCAGCAGTTACACCGGGGAGACCCAGTACTTC. Translating gives CASSYTGETQYF. This chain links TRBV6-6 with TRBJ2-5; D gene uncertain. The ends were cut back, 2 bases at V and 5 bases at J, with 6 bases in the middle. This CDR3 spans 12 amino acids. CDR1 is MNHNY and CDR2 is SVGAGI in the germline V gene (reference sequence).